This T cell receptor beta chain emerged from a study of regulatory T cells in long-lasting Graves disease. Findings and caveats of the study: For persistent Graves' patients, TCR diversity was lower than for newly diagnosed ones.

Trimming removed 7 bases from V and 0 bases from J, with 13 bases in between. CDR3 size: 15 residues. Germline V gene lookup returns CDR1 SNHLY and CDR2 FYNNEI. About this clonotype itself: Its cognate antigen is unknown. This is likely a read error, given that the CDR3 carries no conserved phenylalanine or tryptophan at its end.

Both iRepertoire HTBI primers and Arm-PCR of CDR3 regions were used to build the TCR beta libraries. TCRdb re-called the multiplex PCR reads through MiXCR, storing one row per CDR3 protein. The data show around 500,000 distinct CDR3 sequences, with 15% to 20% seen just once and 20% to 25% held by the top ten. As for time point: newly diagnosed GD, antithyroid drugs for less than 3 months. RNA isolated from PBMCs was used to make the TCR library. Separately, the same data were catalogued under a study of T cells in Graves' hyperthyroidism and ophthalmopathy.

V and J are TRBV2 and TRBJ2-1; D may be TRBD2 (6 bases). The receptor comes from a middle-aged woman with Graves disease. Sequencing was performed on peripheral blood mononuclear cells (PBMCs), taken at new diagnosis, from a patient treated with antithyroid drugs. In nucleotides, the CDR3 is TGTGCCAGCACCGTTGACGGGAGCTCCTACAATGAGCAGTTCTCC. It codes for CASTVDGSSYNEQFS.